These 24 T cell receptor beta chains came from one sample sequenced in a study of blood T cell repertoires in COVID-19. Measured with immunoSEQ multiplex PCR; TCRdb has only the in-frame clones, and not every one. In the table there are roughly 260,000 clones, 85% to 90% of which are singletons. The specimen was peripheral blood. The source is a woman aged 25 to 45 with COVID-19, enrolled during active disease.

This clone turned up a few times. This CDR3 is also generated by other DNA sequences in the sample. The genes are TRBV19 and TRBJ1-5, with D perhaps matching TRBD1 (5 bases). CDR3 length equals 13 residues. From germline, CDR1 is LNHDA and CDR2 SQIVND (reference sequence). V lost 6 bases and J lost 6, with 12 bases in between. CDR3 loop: CASRKGLGQPQHF. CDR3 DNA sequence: TGTGCCAGTAGGAAGGGGTTAGGTCAGCCCCAGCATTTT.

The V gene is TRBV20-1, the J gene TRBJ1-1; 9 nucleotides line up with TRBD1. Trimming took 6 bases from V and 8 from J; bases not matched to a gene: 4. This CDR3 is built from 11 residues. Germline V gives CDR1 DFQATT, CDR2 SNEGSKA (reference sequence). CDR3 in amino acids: CSAATGGEAFF. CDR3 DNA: TGCAGTGCAGCTACAGGGGGCGAAGCTTTCTTT.

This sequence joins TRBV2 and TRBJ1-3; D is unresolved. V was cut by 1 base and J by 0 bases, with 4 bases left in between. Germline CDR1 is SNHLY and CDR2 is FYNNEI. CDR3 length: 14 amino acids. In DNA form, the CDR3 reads TGTGCCAGCAGTGAAGGCTACTCTGGAAACACCATATATTTT. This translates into CASSEGYSGNTIYF.

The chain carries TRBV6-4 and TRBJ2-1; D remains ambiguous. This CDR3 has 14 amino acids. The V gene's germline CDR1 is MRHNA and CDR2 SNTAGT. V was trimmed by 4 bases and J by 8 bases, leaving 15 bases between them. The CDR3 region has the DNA TGTGCCAGCAGTGGTTCGAGGTCCTCGGATGAGCAGTTCTTC. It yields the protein CASSGSRSSDEQFF.

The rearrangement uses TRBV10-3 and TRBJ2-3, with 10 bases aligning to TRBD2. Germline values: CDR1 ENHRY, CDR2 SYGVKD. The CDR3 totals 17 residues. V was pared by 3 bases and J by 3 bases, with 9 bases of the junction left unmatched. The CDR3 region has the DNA TGTGCCATCAGTGACCGGTGGACTAGCGGAAAAACAGATACGCAGTATTTT. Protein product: CAISDRWTSGKTDTQYF.

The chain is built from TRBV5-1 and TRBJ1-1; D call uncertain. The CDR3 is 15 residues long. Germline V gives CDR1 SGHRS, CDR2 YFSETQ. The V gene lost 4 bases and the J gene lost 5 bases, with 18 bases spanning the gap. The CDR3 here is CASSSFSGKGTEAFF. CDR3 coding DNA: TGCGCCAGCAGCAGTTTCTCGGGAAAGGGAACTGAAGCTTTCTTT.

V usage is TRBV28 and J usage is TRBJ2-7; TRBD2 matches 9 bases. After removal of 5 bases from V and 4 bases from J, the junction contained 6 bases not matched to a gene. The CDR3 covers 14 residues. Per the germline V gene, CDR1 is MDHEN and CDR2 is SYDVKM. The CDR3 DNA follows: TGTGCCAGCAGTCGACTAGCGGCCTTATACGAGCAGTACTTC. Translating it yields CASSRLAALYEQYF.

The CDR3 protein is CASSEESQETQYF. CDR3 nucleotide sequence: TGTGCCAGCAGTGAGGAGTCACAAGAGACCCAGTACTTC. V is TRBV2 and J is TRBJ2-5; D is uncertain. V gave up 3 bases and J gave up 2 bases, with 7 bases separating them. The CDR3 is 13 residues long. The germline V gene has CDR1 SNHLY and CDR2 FYNNEI.

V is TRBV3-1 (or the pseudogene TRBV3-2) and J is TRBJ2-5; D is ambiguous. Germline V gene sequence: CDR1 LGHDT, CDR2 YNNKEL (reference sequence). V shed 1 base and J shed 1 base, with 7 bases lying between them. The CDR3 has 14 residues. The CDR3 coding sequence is TGTGCCAGCAGCCAAGGGAGCGTCCAAGAGACCCAGTACTTC. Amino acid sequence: CASSQGSVQETQYF.

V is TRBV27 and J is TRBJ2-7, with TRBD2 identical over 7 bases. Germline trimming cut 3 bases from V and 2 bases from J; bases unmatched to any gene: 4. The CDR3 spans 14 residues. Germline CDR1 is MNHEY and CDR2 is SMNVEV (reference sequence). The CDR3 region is CASSLRGLAYEQYF. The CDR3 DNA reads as TGTGCCAGCAGTTTGCGGGGGTTAGCCTACGAGCAGTACTTC.

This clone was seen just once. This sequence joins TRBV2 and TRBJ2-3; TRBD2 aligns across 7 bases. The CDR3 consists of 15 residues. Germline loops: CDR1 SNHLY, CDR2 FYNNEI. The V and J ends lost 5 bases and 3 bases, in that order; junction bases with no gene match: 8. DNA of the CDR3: TGTGCCAGCAGTTTAGGTGGGAGGGCAACAGATACGCAGTATTTT. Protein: CASSLGGRATDTQYF.

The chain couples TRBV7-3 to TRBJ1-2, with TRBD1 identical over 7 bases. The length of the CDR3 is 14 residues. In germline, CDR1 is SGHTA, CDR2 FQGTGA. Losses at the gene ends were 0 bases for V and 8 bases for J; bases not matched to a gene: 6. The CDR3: CASSLTGGVIGYTF. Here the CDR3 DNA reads TGTGCCAGCAGCTTAACAGGGGGCGTAATAGGCTACACCTTC. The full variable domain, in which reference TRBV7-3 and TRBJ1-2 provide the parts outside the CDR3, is GAGVSQTPSNKVTEKGKYVELRCDPISGHTALYWYRQSLGQGPEFLIYFQGTGAADDSGLPNDRFFAVRPEGSVSTLKIQRTERGDSAVYLCASSLTGGVIGYTFGSGTRLTVV.

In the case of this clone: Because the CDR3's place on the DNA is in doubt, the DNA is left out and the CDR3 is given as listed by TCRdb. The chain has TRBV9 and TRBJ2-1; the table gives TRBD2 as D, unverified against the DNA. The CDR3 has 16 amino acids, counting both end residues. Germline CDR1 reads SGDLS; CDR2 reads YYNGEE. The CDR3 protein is CASSVGLGTSGEGSIF.

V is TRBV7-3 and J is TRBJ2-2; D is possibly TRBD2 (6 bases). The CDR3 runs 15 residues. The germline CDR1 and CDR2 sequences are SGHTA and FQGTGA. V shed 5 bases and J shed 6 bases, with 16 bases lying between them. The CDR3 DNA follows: TGTGCCAGCAGCCCTTCCGGGACTCAGGCCGGGGAGCTGTTTTTT. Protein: CASSPSGTQAGELFF.

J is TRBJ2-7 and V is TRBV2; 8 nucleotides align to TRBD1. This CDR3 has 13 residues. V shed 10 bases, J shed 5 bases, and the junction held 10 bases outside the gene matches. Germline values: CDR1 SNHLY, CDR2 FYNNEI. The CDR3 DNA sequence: TGTGCCACCCTGGACAGGGTGGAGGACGAGCAGTACTTC. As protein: CATLDRVEDEQYF.

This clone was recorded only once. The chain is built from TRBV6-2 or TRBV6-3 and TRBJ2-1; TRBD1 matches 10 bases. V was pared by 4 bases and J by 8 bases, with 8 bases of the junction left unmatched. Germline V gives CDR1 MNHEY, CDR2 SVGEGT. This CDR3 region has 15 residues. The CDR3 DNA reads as TGTGCCAGCAGTTCTCCGGGACAGGGGTTCGATGAGCAGTTCTTC. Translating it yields CASSSPGQGFDEQFF.

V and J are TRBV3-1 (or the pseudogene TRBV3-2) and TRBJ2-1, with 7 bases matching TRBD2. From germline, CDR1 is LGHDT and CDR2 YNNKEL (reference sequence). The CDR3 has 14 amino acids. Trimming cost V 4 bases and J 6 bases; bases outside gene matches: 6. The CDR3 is CASSRGLVGNEQFF. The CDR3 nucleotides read TGTGCCAGCAGCCGAGGACTAGTAGGCAATGAGCAGTTCTTC.

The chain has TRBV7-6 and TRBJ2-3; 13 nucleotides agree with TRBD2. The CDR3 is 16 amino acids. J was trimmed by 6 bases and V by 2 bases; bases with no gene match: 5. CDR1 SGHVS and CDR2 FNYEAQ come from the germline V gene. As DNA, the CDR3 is TGTGCCAGCAGCTTATTACTAGCGGGAGGGCGTGATACGCAGTATTTT. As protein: CASSLLLAGGRDTQYF.

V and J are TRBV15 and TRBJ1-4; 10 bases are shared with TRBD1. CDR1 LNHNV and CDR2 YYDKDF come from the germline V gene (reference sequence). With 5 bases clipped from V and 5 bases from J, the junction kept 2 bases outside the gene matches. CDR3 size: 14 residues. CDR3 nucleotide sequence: TGTGCCACCAGCTCGGGACAGGGGAATGAAAAACTGTTTTTT. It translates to CATSSGQGNEKLFF.

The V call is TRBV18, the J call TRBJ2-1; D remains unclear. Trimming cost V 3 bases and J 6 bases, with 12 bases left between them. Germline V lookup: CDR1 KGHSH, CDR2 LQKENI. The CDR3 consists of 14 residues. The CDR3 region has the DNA TGTGCCAGCTCACCGCCATCGATAGCCAATGAGCAGTTCTTC. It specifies CASSPPSIANEQFF.

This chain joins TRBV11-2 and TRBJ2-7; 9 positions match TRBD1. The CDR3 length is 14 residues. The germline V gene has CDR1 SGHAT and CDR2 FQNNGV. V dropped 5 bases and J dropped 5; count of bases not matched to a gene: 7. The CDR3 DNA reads TGTGCCAGCAGCCGTAAACGACAGGGGGACGAGCAGTACTTC. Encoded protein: CASSRKRQGDEQYF.

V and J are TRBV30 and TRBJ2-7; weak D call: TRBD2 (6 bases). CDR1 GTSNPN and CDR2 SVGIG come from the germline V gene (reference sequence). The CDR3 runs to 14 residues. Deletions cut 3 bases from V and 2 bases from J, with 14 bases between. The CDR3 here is CAWRRPGRPYEQYF. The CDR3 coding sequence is TGTGCCTGGAGGCGGCCAGGGAGGCCCTACGAGCAGTACTTC. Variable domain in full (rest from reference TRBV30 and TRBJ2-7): SQTIHQWPATLVQPVGSPLSLECTVEGTSNPNLYWYRQAAGRGLQLLFYSVGIGQISSEVPQNLSASRPQDRQFILSSKKLLLSDSGFYLCAWRRPGRPYEQYFGPGTRLTVT.

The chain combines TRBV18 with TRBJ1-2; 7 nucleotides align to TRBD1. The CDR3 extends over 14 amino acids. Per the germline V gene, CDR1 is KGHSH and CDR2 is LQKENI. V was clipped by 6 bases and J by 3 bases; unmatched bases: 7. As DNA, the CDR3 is TGTGCCAGCTCTGCCCCCGGACAGGACTATGGCTACACCTTC. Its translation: CASSAPGQDYGYTF.

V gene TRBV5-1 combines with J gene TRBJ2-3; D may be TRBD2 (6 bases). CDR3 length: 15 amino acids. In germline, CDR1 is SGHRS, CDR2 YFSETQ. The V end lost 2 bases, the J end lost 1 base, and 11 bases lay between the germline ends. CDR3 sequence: CASSFTGEGTDTQYF. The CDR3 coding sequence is TGCGCCAGCAGCTTCACGGGAGAGGGCACAGATACGCAGTATTTT. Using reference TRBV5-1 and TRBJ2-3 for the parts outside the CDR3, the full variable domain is KAGVTQTPRYLIKTRGQQVTLSCSPISGHRSVSWYQQTPGQGLQFLFEYFSETQRNKGNFPGRFSGRQFSNSRSEMNVSTLELGDSALYLCASSFTGEGTDTQYFGPGTRLTVL.